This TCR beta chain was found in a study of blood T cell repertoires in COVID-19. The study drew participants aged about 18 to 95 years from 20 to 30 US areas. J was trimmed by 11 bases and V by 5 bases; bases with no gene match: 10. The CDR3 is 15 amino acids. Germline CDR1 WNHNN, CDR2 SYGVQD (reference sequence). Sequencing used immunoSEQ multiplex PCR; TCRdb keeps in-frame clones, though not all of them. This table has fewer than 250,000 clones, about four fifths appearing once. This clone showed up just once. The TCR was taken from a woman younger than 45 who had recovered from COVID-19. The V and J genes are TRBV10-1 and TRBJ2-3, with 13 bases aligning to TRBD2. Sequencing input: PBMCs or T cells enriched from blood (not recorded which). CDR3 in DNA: TGCGCCAGCAGTAGGACTAGCGGGGGCCGATTGGGGCAGTATTTT. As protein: CASSRTSGGRLGQYF.